The 28 T cell receptor beta chains below were found in one sample sequenced in a study of CD8 T cells in ankylosing spondylitis. MiXCR, applied by TCRdb to the 5' RACE reads, yields one record per CDR3 protein. The data show more than 100,000 distinct CDR3 sequences, roughly 10% seen once. The sample consisted of blood, either unsorted or a sorted T cell fraction (not recorded which). The origin of the receptors is a female donor with ankylosing spondylitis or in good health (not recorded which).

J is TRBJ2-2 and V is TRBV12-3 or TRBV12-4; D is possibly TRBD1 (6 bases). The V gene lost 5 bases and the J gene lost 1 base, with 8 bases spanning the gap. The CDR3 consists of 14 residues. The CDR3 loop reads CASSPTGNTGELFF. CDR3 nucleotides: TGTGCCAGCAGTCCGACAGGGAACACCGGGGAGCTGTTTTTT.

Of note for this clonotype: It may be a read error: a sequence one base away is much more abundant. The chain employs TRBV29-1 and TRBJ1-1; 8 nucleotides line up with TRBD1. Germline loops: CDR1 SQVTM, CDR2 ANQGSEA. CDR3 length: 15 residues. In DNA, the CDR3 is TGCAGCGCAGCCATACAGGGGGGCGCGTCCCCTGAAGCTCTCTTT. Its protein is CSAAIQGGASPEALF.

With respect to this clonotype: A much larger clone differs by one base, so this may be a read error. The J gene is TRBJ1-2, the V gene TRBV6-1, with unresolved D. Germline CDR1 MNHNS, CDR2 SASEGT. Trimming took off 5 bases at V and 7 bases at J, with 17 bases between the two ends. The CDR3 has 14 amino acids. CDR3 in amino acids: CASSRDETGSGYTF. As DNA, the CDR3 is TGTGCCAGCAGTCGAGATGAGACGGGCAGTGGCTACACCTTC.

There are many counts of this clonotype. The chain employs TRBV7-3 and TRBJ2-2, with D tentatively TRBD2 (5 bases). The CDR3 sequence is 12 residues long. The germline V gene encodes CDR1 SGHTA and CDR2 FQGTGA. Trimming took off 4 bases at V and 6 bases at J, with 6 bases between the two ends. CDR3 sequence reads: CASSSDSGELFF. The CDR3 DNA sequence: TGTGCCAGCAGCTCGGACTCCGGGGAGCTGTTTTTT.

This clonotype was detected a few times. The chain joins TRBV29-1 to TRBJ1-4; no definite D call. Per the germline V gene, CDR1 is SQVTM and CDR2 is ANQGSEA. This CDR3 comprises 14 residues. Trimming stripped 6 bases from V and 2 bases from J, with 13 bases between. CDR3 region: CSVGLGSTNEKLFF. CDR3 in DNA: TGCAGCGTCGGACTCGGGTCTACTAATGAAAAACTGTTTTTT.

The table lists this clonotype with many counts. The chain uses TRBV29-1 and TRBJ1-6; no definite D call. The V and J ends lost 6 bases and 7 bases respectively, with 7 bases between them. Germline V gene sequence: CDR1 SQVTM, CDR2 ANQGSEA. This CDR3 is built from 11 residues. DNA of the CDR3: TGCAGCGTCGGGGAGAATTCACCCCTCCACTTT. Translating gives CSVGENSPLHF.

There are many counts of this clonotype. The chain is built from TRBV5-4 and TRBJ2-1; 10 nucleotides match TRBD2. The germline gives CDR1 SGHNT, CDR2 YYREEE (reference sequence). J was trimmed by 6 bases and V by 4 bases; bases with no gene match: 4. The CDR3 runs to 14 residues. CDR3 loop: CASSEAGGPNEQFF. The DNA for the CDR3 is TGTGCCAGCAGCGAAGCGGGAGGGCCCAATGAGCAGTTCTTC.

This clonotype was seen repeatedly, ten times or more. This rearrangement joins TRBV18 to TRBJ1-5; weak D call: TRBD1 (5 bases). The CDR3 runs 15 residues. CDR1 is KGHSH and CDR2 is LQKENI in the germline V gene. The V end was cut by 2 bases, the J end by 6 bases, with 14 bases between. The CDR3, as DNA: TGTGCCAGCTCACCAGGGACTTATCTAGCTCAGCCCCAGCATTTT. This sequence encodes CASSPGTYLAQPQHF. Full variable domain (rest looked up from reference TRBV18 and TRBJ1-5): NAGVMQNPRHLVRRRGQEARLRCSPMKGHSHVYWYRQLPEEGLKFMVYLQKENIIDESGMPKERFSAEFPKEGPSILRIQQVVRGDSAAYFCASSPGTYLAQPQHFGDGTRLSIL.

This clonotype was seen at least ten times. The chain combines TRBV11-3 with TRBJ2-2; D not resolved. The CDR3 is 14 amino acids. Deletions cut 7 bases from V and 4 bases from J, with 13 bases between. Germline V gene sequence: CDR1 SGHNT, CDR2 YENEEA. The CDR3 region has the DNA TGTGCCAGCATCCGTACAGATTCCACCGGGGAGCTGTTTTTT. Protein: CASIRTDSTGELFF.

There are many counts of this clonotype. CDR3 nucleotides: TGCAGTGCAAGTGAACTAGCGGGGGTGGAGACCCAGTACTTC. Residues: CSASELAGVETQYF. V usage is TRBV20-1 and J usage is TRBJ2-5, with 11 bases aligning to TRBD2. After removal of 6 bases from V and 5 bases from J, the junction contained 8 bases not matched to a gene. The CDR3 sequence is 14 residues long. From germline, CDR1 is DFQATT and CDR2 SNEGSKA (reference sequence).

This clonotype was recorded many times. This chain connects TRBV5-1 to TRBJ2-5, with D possibly being TRBD1 (6 bases). Trimming took off 3 bases at V and 3 bases at J, with 12 bases between the two ends. The length of the CDR3 is 14 residues. The germline V gene has CDR1 SGHRS and CDR2 YFSETQ. This CDR3 reads CASSSTRTEETQYF. DNA of the CDR3: TGCGCCAGCAGCTCCACCCGGACAGAAGAGACCCAGTACTTC.

Many counts were recorded for this clonotype. V is TRBV18 and J is TRBJ1-2; D is ambiguous. Trimming stripped 6 bases from V and 6 bases from J, with 17 bases between. This CDR3 region has 14 residues. Germline V gene sequence: CDR1 KGHSH, CDR2 LQKENI. CDR3 in DNA: TGTGCCAGCTCGCCAACAGTAGATTCGAATGGCTACACCTTC. Its translation: CASSPTVDSNGYTF.

In its sample, this clonotype was seen many times. The V call is TRBV19, the J call TRBJ1-5, with 10 bases fitting TRBD1. The CDR3 runs 17 residues. Germline V gene lookup returns CDR1 LNHDA and CDR2 SQIVND (reference sequence). J was trimmed by 1 base and V by 8 bases; bases with no gene match: 11. The CDR3, as DNA: TGTGCCAGTTACCCCAGACAGGGGGCACGGAGCAATCAGCCCCAGCATTTT. This sequence encodes CASYPRQGARSNQPQHF.

This clonotype has at least ten counts. This sequence joins TRBV7-9 and TRBJ1-1; 8 bases are a match to TRBD1. CDR1 is SEHNR, CDR2 FQNEAQ, per germline (reference sequence). V gave up 5 bases and J gave up 1 base; unmatched junction bases: 3. CDR3 size: 14 residues. The CDR3 loop is CASSTQGGNTEAFF. The CDR3 DNA follows: TGTGCCAGCAGCACACAGGGGGGGAACACTGAAGCTTTCTTT. Drawing the rest from reference TRBV7-9 and TRBJ1-1, the complete variable domain is DTGVSQNPRHKITKRGQNVTFRCDPISEHNRLYWYRQTLGQGPEFLTYFQNEAQLEKSRLLSDRFSAERPKGSFSTLEIQRTEQGDSAMYLCASSTQGGNTEAFFGQGTRLTVV.

This clonotype occurred a few times. The genes are TRBV18 and TRBJ2-1; the D call may be TRBD1 or TRBD2 (5 bases each). Trimming left V 0 bases short and J 0 bases short, with 9 bases between. CDR3 size: 16 residues. Germline values: CDR1 KGHSH, CDR2 LQKENI. The CDR3 spells CASSPPGDPSYNEQFF. The CDR3 bases are TGTGCCAGCTCACCACCTGGGGACCCCTCCTACAATGAGCAGTTCTTC.

This clonotype turned up a few times. This chain uses TRBV29-1 with TRBJ2-7; TRBD1 matches 11 bases. CDR1 and CDR2 from the germline V gene are SQVTM and ANQGSEA. The length of the CDR3 is 15 residues. After removal of 6 bases from V and 2 bases from J, the junction contained 9 bases not matched to a gene. CDR3 bases: TGCAGCGTGGCCGGGACAGGGGGTCGGACCTACGAGCAGTACTTC. The encoded protein is CSVAGTGGRTYEQYF.

The chain has TRBV19 and TRBJ2-2; tentatively, D is TRBD1 or TRBD2 (5 bases each). Germline V CDR1 and CDR2: LNHDA, SQIVND (reference sequence). The CDR3 extends over 14 amino acids. V shed 3 bases and J shed 3 bases, with 8 bases lying between them. The CDR3 sequence is CASSMLGDTGELFF. For the CDR3, the DNA is TGTGCCAGTAGTATGTTGGGGGACACCGGGGAGCTGTTTTTT.

The table lists this clonotype with many counts. The chain recombines TRBV7-9 with TRBJ1-1, with D uncertain. The CDR3 spans 13 residues. The germline V gene has CDR1 SEHNR and CDR2 FQNEAQ (reference sequence). The ends were cut back, 5 bases at V and 5 bases at J, with 12 bases in the middle. The CDR3 nucleotides read TGTGCCAGCAGCCCATACCCGGGGACTGAAGCTTTCTTT. This sequence encodes CASSPYPGTEAFF.

This clonotype was counted at least ten times. J is TRBJ2-3 and V is TRBV27; no definite D call. The V gene lost 2 bases and the J gene lost 1 base, with 10 bases spanning the gap. The CDR3 is 15 residues long. Per the germline V gene, CDR1 is MNHEY and CDR2 is SMNVEV (reference sequence). CDR3 DNA sequence: TGTGCCAGCAGTTTAGGGGTTGGGGGCACAGATACGCAGTATTTT. As protein: CASSLGVGGTDTQYF.

This clonotype was seen only a few times. The chain couples TRBV6-5 to TRBJ2-7; D gene ambiguous. Trimming cost V 0 bases and J 2 bases, with 11 bases left between them. Germline V lookup: CDR1 MNHEY, CDR2 SVGAGI. This CDR3 region has 15 residues. The CDR3 DNA is TGTGCCAGCAGTTACTCATCGGCGGTTGCCTACGAGCAGTACTTC. It encodes CASSYSSAVAYEQYF.

At least ten counts were recorded for this clonotype. The genes are TRBV5-6 and TRBJ1-3; no reliable D call. The CDR3 extends over 15 amino acids. V lost 4 bases, J lost 0 bases, and 11 bases lay in between. Germline assignment: CDR1 SGHDT and CDR2 YYEEEE. DNA of the CDR3: TGTGCCAGCAGCACACTCATTCGCTCTGGAAACACCATATATTTT. It yields the protein CASSTLIRSGNTIYF.

This clonotype was counted at least ten times. The chain couples TRBV7-9 to TRBJ2-5, with 10 bases identical to TRBD2. The V gene's germline CDR1 is SEHNR and CDR2 FQNEAQ (reference sequence). Losses at the gene ends were 1 base for V and 5 bases for J; bases not matched to a gene: 7. This CDR3 comprises 16 residues. Written as DNA, the CDR3 is TGTGCCAGCAGCTTAGGGTCTAGCGGGAGTGTGGAGACCCAGTACTTC. Protein sequence: CASSLGSSGSVETQYF.

This clonotype was counted ten times or more. The chain uses TRBV9 and TRBJ1-2, with 7 bases fitting TRBD1. J lost 4 bases, V lost 1 base, and 1 base had no gene match. Germline values: CDR1 SGDLS, CDR2 YYNGEE. This CDR3 contains 13 residues. CDR3 loop: CASSVPGGYGYTF. CDR3 nucleotide sequence: TGTGCCAGCAGCGTACCAGGGGGCTATGGCTACACCTTC.

This clonotype was seen repeatedly, ten times or more. The J gene is TRBJ1-2, the V gene TRBV20-1; weak D call: TRBD1 (5 bases). Trimming removed 2 bases at V and 3 bases at J, with 16 bases between. This CDR3 is 15 amino acids long. CDR1 is DFQATT and CDR2 is SNEGSKA in the germline V gene (reference sequence). The CDR3 sequence is CSARPTGAAHYGYTF. CDR3 sequence (DNA): TGCAGTGCTAGACCCACCGGGGCAGCCCACTATGGCTACACCTTC.

This clonotype was seen ten or more times. V gene TRBV20-1 combines with J gene TRBJ1-1; TRBD1 matches at 7 bases. The CDR3 loop spans 14 amino acids. The V segment lost 2 bases and the J segment 0 bases; nucleotides outside the gene matches: 3. CDR1 and CDR2 (germline): DFQATT, SNEGSKA (reference sequence). The CDR3 DNA reads TGCAGTGCTAGACCCGGGACAGTGAACACTGAAGCTTTCTTT. It yields the protein CSARPGTVNTEAFF.

This clonotype has a count of ten or more. The CDR3 reads CASSYSGRETQYF. CDR3 nucleotides: TGTGCCAGCAGTTATAGCGGGAGGGAGACCCAGTACTTC. The chain employs TRBV28 and TRBJ2-5, with 10 bases matching TRBD2. This CDR3 region has 13 residues. CDR1 is MDHEN and CDR2 is SYDVKM in the germline V gene. V gave up 4 bases and J gave up 5 bases; unmatched junction bases: 1.

This chain joins TRBV7-2 and TRBJ2-7; D gene unclear. CDR1 is SGHTA and CDR2 is FQGNSA in the germline V gene. This CDR3 region has 13 residues. Trimming stripped 3 bases from V and 3 bases from J, with 9 bases between. As DNA, the CDR3 is TGTGCCAGCAGCTTGACTGGATTCTACGAGCAGTACTTC. It encodes CASSLTGFYEQYF. Full variable domain (missing parts from reference TRBV7-2 and TRBJ2-7): GAGVSQSPSNKVTEKGKDVELRCDPISGHTALYWYRQSLGQGLEFLIYFQGNSAPDKSGLPSDRFSAERTGGSVSTLTIQRTQQEDSAVYLCASSLTGFYEQYFGPGTRLTVT.

This clonotype was detected only a few times. The V and J genes are TRBV29-1 and TRBJ2-5; TRBD1 might be the D (5 bases). The V and J ends lost 4 bases and 5 bases respectively, with 17 bases between them. The CDR3 runs 14 residues. Germline V lookup: CDR1 SQVTM, CDR2 ANQGSEA. The CDR3 is CSVVPAGFGETQYF. CDR3 in DNA: TGCAGCGTTGTACCGGCAGGGTTCGGGGAGACCCAGTACTTC.